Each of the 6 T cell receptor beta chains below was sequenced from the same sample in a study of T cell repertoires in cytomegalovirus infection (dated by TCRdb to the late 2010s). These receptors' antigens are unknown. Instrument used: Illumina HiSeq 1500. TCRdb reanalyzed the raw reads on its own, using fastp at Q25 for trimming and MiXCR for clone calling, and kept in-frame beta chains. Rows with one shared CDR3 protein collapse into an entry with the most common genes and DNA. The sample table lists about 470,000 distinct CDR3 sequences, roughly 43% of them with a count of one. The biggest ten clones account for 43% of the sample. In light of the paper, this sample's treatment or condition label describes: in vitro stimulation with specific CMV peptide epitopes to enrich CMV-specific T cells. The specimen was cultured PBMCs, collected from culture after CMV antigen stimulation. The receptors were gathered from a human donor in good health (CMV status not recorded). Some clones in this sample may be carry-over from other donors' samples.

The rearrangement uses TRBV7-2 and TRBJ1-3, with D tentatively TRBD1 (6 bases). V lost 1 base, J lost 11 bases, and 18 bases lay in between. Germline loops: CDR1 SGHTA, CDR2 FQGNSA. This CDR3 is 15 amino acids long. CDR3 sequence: CASSLETGGIGAIYF. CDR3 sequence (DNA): TGTGCCAGCAGCTTAGAGACAGGCGGAATAGGGGCCATATATTTT.

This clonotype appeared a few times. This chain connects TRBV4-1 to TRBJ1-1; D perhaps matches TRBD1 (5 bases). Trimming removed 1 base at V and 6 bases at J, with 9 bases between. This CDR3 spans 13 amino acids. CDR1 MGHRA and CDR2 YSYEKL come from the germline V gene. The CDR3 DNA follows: TGCGCCAGCAGCCAAGCGGGGGAGGCTGAAGCTTTCTTT. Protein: CASSQAGEAEAFF.

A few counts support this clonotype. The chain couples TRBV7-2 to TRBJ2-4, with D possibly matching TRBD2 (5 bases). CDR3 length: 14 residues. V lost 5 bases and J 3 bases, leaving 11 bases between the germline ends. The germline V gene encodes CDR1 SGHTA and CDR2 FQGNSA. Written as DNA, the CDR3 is TGTGCCAGCAGCGCGGGCCTCTACAAAAACATTCAGTACTTC. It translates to CASSAGLYKNIQYF.

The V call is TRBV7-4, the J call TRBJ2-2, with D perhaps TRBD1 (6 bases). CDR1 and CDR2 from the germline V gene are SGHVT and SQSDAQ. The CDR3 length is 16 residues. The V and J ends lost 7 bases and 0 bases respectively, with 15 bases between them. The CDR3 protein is CASNDRRRTNTGELFF. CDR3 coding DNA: TGTGCCAGCAACGACAGGCGAAGAACGAACACCGGGGAGCTGTTTTTT.

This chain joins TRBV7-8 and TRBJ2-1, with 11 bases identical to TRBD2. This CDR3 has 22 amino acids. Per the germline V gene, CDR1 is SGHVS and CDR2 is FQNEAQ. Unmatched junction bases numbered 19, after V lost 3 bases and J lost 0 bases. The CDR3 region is CASSFSPIGSGRAGSSYNEQFF. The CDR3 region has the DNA TGTGCCAGCAGCTTCTCCCCCATCGGTAGCGGGAGGGCCGGGAGCTCCTACAATGAGCAGTTCTTC.

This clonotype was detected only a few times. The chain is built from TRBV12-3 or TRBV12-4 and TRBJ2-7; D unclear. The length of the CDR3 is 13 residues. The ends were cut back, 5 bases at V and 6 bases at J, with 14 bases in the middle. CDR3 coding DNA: TGTGCCAGCAGTAAAAGGGCCGGGCGCGAGCAGTACTTC. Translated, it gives CASSKRAGREQYF.